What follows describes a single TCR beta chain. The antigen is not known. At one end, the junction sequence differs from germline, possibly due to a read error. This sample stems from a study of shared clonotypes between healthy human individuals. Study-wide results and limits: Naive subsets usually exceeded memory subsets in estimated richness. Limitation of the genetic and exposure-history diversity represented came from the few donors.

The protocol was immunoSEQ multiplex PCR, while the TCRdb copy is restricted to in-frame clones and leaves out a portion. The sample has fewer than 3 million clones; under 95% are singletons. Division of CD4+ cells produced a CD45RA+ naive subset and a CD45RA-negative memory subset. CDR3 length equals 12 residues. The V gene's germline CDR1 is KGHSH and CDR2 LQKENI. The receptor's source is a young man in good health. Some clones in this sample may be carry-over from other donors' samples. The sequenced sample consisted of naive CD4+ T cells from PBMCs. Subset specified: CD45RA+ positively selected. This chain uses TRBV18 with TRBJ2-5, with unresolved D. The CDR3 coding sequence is TGTGCCAGCACACCGAGTTTAGAGACCCAGTACTTC. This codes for CASTPSLETQYF.